Listed here are 24 T cell receptor beta chains from one sample, sequenced in a study of shared clonotypes between healthy human individuals. The method was immunoSEQ multiplex PCR; TCRdb's version includes in-frame clones alone and lacks a portion of them. The data show 2 million to 2.5 million clones, 85% to 95% seen once. Sequenced sample: naive CD4+ T cells from PBMCs. Noted subset: CD45RA+ positively selected. Source of these receptors: a man aged 18 to 29 in good health. Some clones in this sample may be carry-over from other donors' samples.

This rearrangement joins TRBV5-4 to TRBJ2-5; 7 bases are shared with TRBD2. Germline CDR1 and CDR2: SGHNT and YYREEE (reference sequence). This CDR3 is 15 amino acids long. V lost 4 bases, J lost 5 bases, and 11 bases stayed unmatched. CDR3 bases: TGTGCCAGCAGCCCGGGAGGAGCACGGGACGAGACCCAGTACTTC. Translating it yields CASSPGGARDETQYF. The full variable domain, rest sourced from reference TRBV5-4 and TRBJ2-5, is ETGVTQSPTHLIKTRGQQVTLRCSSQSGHNTVSWYQQALGQGPQFIFQYYREEENGRGNFPPRFSGLQFPNYSSELNVNALELDDSALYLCASSPGGARDETQYFGPGTRLLVL.

The chain couples TRBV5-4 to TRBJ2-5, with 11 positions matching TRBD2. Germline loops: CDR1 SGHNT, CDR2 YYREEE (reference sequence). This CDR3 spans 15 amino acids. With 4 bases clipped from V and 3 bases from J, the junction kept 5 bases outside the gene matches. The CDR3 sequence: CASSLHSGREETQYF. The CDR3 coding sequence is TGTGCCAGCAGCCTTCATAGCGGGAGGGAAGAGACCCAGTACTTC.

V gene TRBV27 combines with J gene TRBJ2-1, with 11 bases fitting TRBD2. CDR1 is MNHEY, CDR2 SMNVEV, per germline (reference sequence). V was pared by 6 bases and J by 3 bases, with 10 bases of the junction left unmatched. The CDR3 has 17 residues. CDR3 in amino acids: CASRRRLAGHIYNEQFF. The CDR3 DNA reads TGTGCCAGCAGGCGGAGACTAGCGGGACATATCTACAATGAGCAGTTCTTC.

The V call is TRBV6-1, the J call TRBJ1-5; D is unresolved. The germline V gene encodes CDR1 MNHNS and CDR2 SASEGT. Deletions cut 8 bases from V and 0 bases from J, with 14 bases between. The CDR3 runs to 15 residues. The CDR3 here is CASHIDPYSNQPQHF. As DNA, the CDR3 is TGTGCCAGCCATATAGACCCTTATAGCAATCAGCCCCAGCATTTT.

This chain links TRBV7-2 with TRBJ1-5; no reliable D call. The CDR3 sequence is 16 residues long. The germline CDR1 and CDR2 sequences are SGHTA and FQGNSA. Trimming took off 1 base at V and 0 bases at J, with 10 bases between the two ends. The CDR3 DNA sequence: TGTGCCAGCAGCTTAGGTGGCAGCGGTAGCAATCAGCCCCAGCATTTT. As protein: CASSLGGSGSNQPQHF.

The CDR3 DNA is TGTGCCAGCAGCTTGAAGGCACCCCCAGGAACCCAGTACTTC. Protein product: CASSLKAPPGTQYF. This rearrangement joins TRBV5-4 to TRBJ2-5; D remains unclear. This CDR3 spans 14 amino acids. Germline CDR1 reads SGHNT; CDR2 reads YYREEE (reference sequence). The V end was cut by 1 base, the J end by 8 bases, with 15 bases between.

The chain combines TRBV5-6 with TRBJ1-2; no clear D gene. V was pared by 2 bases and J by 6 bases, with 11 bases between. There are 13 residues in the CDR3. From germline, CDR1 is SGHDT and CDR2 YYEEEE. The CDR3 region has the DNA TGTGCCAGCAGCTTCCAAGGGCGGGATGGCTACACCTTC. The encoded protein is CASSFQGRDGYTF.

The table lists this clone with a few counts. This sequence joins TRBV7-2 and TRBJ1-2; D gene ambiguous. This CDR3 contains 12 residues. Germline loops: CDR1 SGHTA, CDR2 FQGNSA. V was clipped by 1 base and J by 6 bases, with 6 bases between them. The CDR3 spells CASSLGSHGYTF. The CDR3 DNA follows: TGTGCCAGCAGCTTAGGGAGCCATGGCTACACCTTC.

The genes are TRBV7-9 and TRBJ1-5; D gene unclear. This CDR3 has 16 residues. V was clipped by 7 bases and J by 1 base, with 17 bases between them. Per germline, CDR1 SEHNR and CDR2 FQNEAQ (reference sequence). The CDR3 DNA sequence: TGTGCCAGCACCCATACGGACGCAATCAGCAATCAGCCCCAGCATTTT. Translation gives CASTHTDAISNQPQHF. The complete variable domain, with remaining parts taken from reference TRBV7-9 and TRBJ1-5, reads DTGVSQNPRHKITKRGQNVTFRCDPISEHNRLYWYRQTLGQGPEFLTYFQNEAQLEKSRLLSDRFSAERPKGSFSTLEIQRTEQGDSAMYLCASTHTDAISNQPQHFGDGTRLSIL.

The chain employs TRBV7-9 and TRBJ2-6, with D possibly being TRBD2 (5 bases). Germline V gene data show CDR1 as SEHNR and CDR2 as FQNEAQ (reference sequence). Trimming cost V 10 bases and J 0 bases, with 10 bases left between them. This CDR3 has 14 amino acids. CDR3 nucleotides: TGTGCCACCGGGAAGATCTCTGGGGCCAACGTCCTGACTTTC. Translation gives CATGKISGANVLTF.

On this clone: Distinct nucleotide sequences in the sample also encode this CDR3. The chain couples TRBV5-1 to TRBJ2-5; TRBD1 agrees at 8 bases. CDR3 length: 12 residues. Germline CDR1 SGHRS, CDR2 YFSETQ. V gave up 7 bases and J gave up 5 bases; unmatched junction bases: 4. The chain's CDR3 is CASSRGQETQYF. CDR3 bases: TGCGCCAGCTCCAGGGGGCAGGAGACCCAGTACTTC.

J is TRBJ2-7 and V is TRBV30, with D tentatively TRBD1 (5 bases). This CDR3 spans 17 amino acids. The V gene's germline CDR1 is GTSNPN and CDR2 SVGIG (reference sequence). V was pared by 4 bases and J by 1 base, with 23 bases between. Here the CDR3 reads CAWNPGQGRRNSYEQYF. DNA for the CDR3: TGTGCCTGGAACCCCGGGCAGGGCCGACGAAATTCCTACGAGCAGTACTTC. The entire variable domain, with the rest obtained from reference TRBV30 and TRBJ2-7, is as follows: SQTIHQWPATLVQPVGSPLSLECTVEGTSNPNLYWYRQAAGRGLQLLFYSVGIGQISSEVPQNLSASRPQDRQFILSSKKLLLSDSGFYLCAWNPGQGRRNSYEQYFGPGTRLTVT.

The J gene is TRBJ1-2, the V gene TRBV4-1, with TRBD1 identical over 7 bases. V shed 0 bases, J shed 4 bases, and the junction held 5 bases outside the gene matches. Germline CDR1 reads MGHRA; CDR2 reads YSYEKL. The length of the CDR3 is 15 residues. For the CDR3, the DNA is TGCGCCAGCAGCCAAGATACCAGGGGGTCCTATGGCTACACCTTC. Translation: CASSQDTRGSYGYTF.

The chain carries TRBV11-2 and TRBJ2-3, with D unclear. V was shortened by 5 bases and J by 5 bases, with 17 bases between the two germline ends. Germline V gene lookup returns CDR1 SGHAT and CDR2 FQNNGV. The CDR3 contains 15 residues. DNA for the CDR3: TGTGCCAGCAGCATCGGGCAGTCCCAAGGAGATACGCAGTATTTT. It specifies CASSIGQSQGDTQYF.

The chain links TRBV19 to TRBJ1-5, with D possibly being TRBD1 (5 bases). Trimming pared 3 bases from V and 7 bases from J, leaving 10 bases between. This CDR3 contains 13 residues. Germline V gives CDR1 LNHDA, CDR2 SQIVND (reference sequence). This chain's CDR3 is CASSMTREQPQHF. CDR3 nucleotides: TGTGCCAGTAGTATGACCAGGGAACAGCCCCAGCATTTT. The variable domain in full, completed from reference TRBV19 and TRBJ1-5, reads DGGITQSPKYLFRKEGQNVTLSCEQNLNHDAMYWYRQDPGQGLRLIYYSQIVNDFQKGDIAEGYSVSREKKESFPLTVTSAQKNPTAFYLCASSMTREQPQHFGDGTRLSIL.

This clone was seen more than once but under ten times. The V gene is TRBV7-9, the J gene TRBJ1-1; the D gene is possibly TRBD1 (5 bases). V was clipped by 1 base and J by 6 bases, with 12 bases between them. Germline V gene data show CDR1 as SEHNR and CDR2 as FQNEAQ (reference sequence). The CDR3 has 14 residues. CDR3 sequence reads: CASSLEGAGPEAFF. DNA for the CDR3: TGTGCCAGCAGCTTAGAAGGCGCAGGGCCTGAAGCTTTCTTT.

This clone has only a few counts. The CDR3 region is CASREDRGQSLETQYF. DNA of the CDR3: TGCGCCAGCAGAGAGGACAGGGGGCAATCGTTAGAGACCCAGTACTTC. V usage is TRBV5-1 and J usage is TRBJ2-5; 11 nucleotides agree with TRBD1. CDR1 and CDR2 (germline): SGHRS, YFSETQ. The CDR3 totals 16 residues. Trimming took 5 bases from V and 4 from J; bases not matched to a gene: 10.

CDR3 sequence reads: CASSLEALGSQYF. CDR3 DNA sequence: TGTGCCAGCAGCTTAGAGGCCCTGGGTTCCCAGTACTTC. The chain employs TRBV7-2 and TRBJ2-5; unclear D gene. This CDR3 contains 13 residues. V shed 1 base and J shed 9 bases, with 12 bases lying between them. In germline, CDR1 is SGHTA, CDR2 FQGNSA.

The CDR3 bases are TGTGCCAGCAGACCTTGGGACCTGAACACTGAAGCTTTCTTT. Its protein product is CASRPWDLNTEAFF. The chain links TRBV5-4 to TRBJ1-1, with TRBD1 as a possible D gene (5 bases). The CDR3 runs 14 residues. V was clipped by 5 bases and J by 0 bases, with 11 bases between them. Germline values: CDR1 SGHNT, CDR2 YYREEE (reference sequence).

This chain connects TRBV28 to TRBJ1-3; 8 bases are a match to TRBD1. The CDR3 runs to 15 residues. Germline V lookup: CDR1 MDHEN, CDR2 SYDVKM. With 10 bases clipped from V and 0 bases from J, the junction kept 8 bases outside the gene matches. CDR3 sequence: CATGQGINSGNTIYF. The DNA for the CDR3 is TGTGCCACAGGACAGGGCATTAACTCTGGAAACACCATATATTTT.

V and J are TRBV19 and TRBJ1-2; D possibly corresponds to TRBD1 (5 bases). With 5 bases removed from V and 5 bases from J, the gap between germline ends came to 9 bases. Germline V lookup: CDR1 LNHDA, CDR2 SQIVND (reference sequence). This CDR3 region has 12 residues. The CDR3 sequence is CASSPAGYGYTF. CDR3 nucleotide sequence: TGTGCCAGTAGTCCCGCAGGGTATGGCTACACCTTC.

The genes are TRBV28 and TRBJ2-1, with 9 positions matching TRBD2. This CDR3 is 16 amino acids long. Looked up from germline, CDR1 is MDHEN and CDR2 is SYDVKM. V was clipped by 8 bases and J by 4 bases; unmatched bases: 12. The CDR3 nucleotides are TGTGCCAGCGCACGGACCGGGACTAGCAGATACAATGAGCAGTTCTTC. This codes for CASARTGTSRYNEQFF. Complete variable domain (other parts from reference TRBV28 and TRBJ2-1): DVKVTQSSRYLVKRTGEKVFLECVQDMDHENMFWYRQDPGLGLRLIYFSYDVKMKEKGDIPEGYSVSREKKERFSLILESASTNQTSMYLCASARTGTSRYNEQFFGPGTRLTVL.

CDR3 amino acids: CASSLFPGTTGNEQFF. The CDR3 DNA is TGTGCCAGCAGCCTTTTTCCCGGGACTACTGGGAATGAGCAGTTCTTC. The chain uses TRBV6-4 and TRBJ2-1; 7 bases agree with TRBD2. J gave up 7 bases and V 6 bases, and 15 bases lay outside the gene matches. The CDR3 runs 16 residues. The V gene's germline CDR1 is MRHNA and CDR2 SNTAGT.

V is TRBV6-1 and J is TRBJ1-5, with TRBD1 matching over 9 bases. CDR1 and CDR2 from the germline V gene are MNHNS and SASEGT. The CDR3 has 14 amino acids. J gave up 4 bases and V 7 bases, and 5 bases lay outside the gene matches. CDR3 nucleotides: TGTGCCAGCAAATGGGGACAGGGAAATCAGCCCCAGCATTTT. It translates to CASKWGQGNQPQHF.